The 20 T cell receptor beta chains below all came from one sample that was sequenced in a study of glioma-infiltrating T cells. TCR alpha and beta CDR3 regions were amplified from RNA using iRepertoire nested multiplex PCR. MiXCR was run by TCRdb on the multiplex PCR reads, yielding one entry per CDR3 protein. The data hold under 200,000 distinct CDR3 sequences, with around 42% observed a single time. Sequencing was done on a sample of glioma tissue, nonneoplastic brain tissue, or PBMCs (not recorded which). The receptors were gathered from a human donor with low-grade glioma or glioblastoma, undergoing nonglioma brain surgery, or in good health (not recorded which).

Worth noting for this clonotype: This could be a read error, since a much larger clone is one nucleotide away. The chain uses TRBV18 and TRBJ1-5; 10 bases align to TRBD1. The CDR3 is made up of 15 amino acids. Germline trimming cut 3 bases from V and 7 bases from J; bases unmatched to any gene: 6. The germline V gene encodes CDR1 KGHSH and CDR2 LQKENI. The CDR3 DNA reads as TGTGCCAGCTCACCGGGACAGGGGAAGGGCCAGCCCCAGCATTTT. It is translated as CASSPGQGKGQPQHF.

The sample holds many counts of this clonotype. CDR3 bases: TGTGCCACCAGTGTAACCCTCGGGGATACGCAGTATTTT. The encoded protein is CATSVTLGDTQYF. V and J are TRBV24-1 and TRBJ2-3; D gene unclear. This CDR3 has 13 residues. Trimming took 5 bases from V and 6 from J, leaving 11 bases between them. The germline gives CDR1 KGHDR, CDR2 SFDVKD.

About this clonotype itself: It may be a read error: a sequence one base away is much more abundant. This chain joins TRBV24-1 and TRBJ2-5; 7 bases are a match to TRBD2. Per germline, CDR1 KGHDR and CDR2 SFDVKD. The V and J ends lost 3 bases and 9 bases, in that order; junction bases with no gene match: 6. This CDR3 region has 13 residues. In DNA form, the CDR3 reads TGTGCCACCAGTGATGGGAGCGGGGTGTCCCAGTACTTC. Its translation is CATSDGSGVSQYF.

The chain carries TRBV6-2 or TRBV6-3 and TRBJ2-3, with D maybe TRBD2 (6 bases). The CDR3 is 18 amino acids. Germline CDR1 reads MNHEY; CDR2 reads SVGEGT. V was trimmed by 7 bases and J by 4 bases, leaving 27 bases between them. The CDR3 reads CASITRAFGGGIPDTQYF. The CDR3 nucleotides read TGTGCCAGCATTACCCGAGCGTTCGGTGGCGGGATCCCAGATACGCAGTATTTT.

About this clonotype itself: It may be a read error: a sequence one base away is much more abundant. The genes are TRBV19 and TRBJ1-1; D gene ambiguous. Trimming cost V 7 bases and J 7 bases, with 13 bases left between them. The CDR3 length is 12 residues. CDR1 LNHDA and CDR2 SQIVND come from the germline V gene (reference sequence). CDR3 loop: CASIPGSLEAFF. CDR3 coding DNA: TGTGCCAGTATCCCGGGCTCCCTTGAAGCTTTCTTT.

A note on this clonotype: One base away lies a much larger clone, so this may be a sequencing read error. The rearrangement uses TRBV12-3 or TRBV12-4 and TRBJ2-1; D gene uncertain. This CDR3 has 11 amino acids. CDR3 in amino acids: CASSPAQEQLF. Here the CDR3 DNA reads TGTGCCAGCAGCCCCGCCCAGGAGCAGTTGTTC.

This rearrangement joins TRBV9 to TRBJ2-7; TRBD2 might be the D (6 bases). CDR1 is SGDLS, CDR2 YYNGEE, per germline. The CDR3 has 14 amino acids. Trimming cost V 4 bases and J 0 bases, with 11 bases left between them. CDR3 amino acids: CASSPVAVSYEQYF. The CDR3 region has the DNA TGTGCCAGCAGCCCAGTAGCGGTCTCCTACGAGCAGTACTTC.

The chain joins TRBV19 to TRBJ1-1; maybe TRBD1 (5 bases). This CDR3 is built from 14 residues. The V end lost 5 bases, the J end lost 6 bases, and 16 bases lay between the germline ends. CDR1 is LNHDA, CDR2 SQIVND, per germline (reference sequence). The CDR3 sequence is CASSPGPAGSEAFF. The CDR3 nucleotides are TGTGCCAGTAGTCCGGGACCAGCCGGTTCTGAAGCTTTCTTT.

As concerns this clonotype: Just one base apart from a much larger clone, this may be a read error. The chain couples TRBV20-1 to TRBJ2-7; 9 positions agree with TRBD1. This CDR3 contains 15 residues. Germline CDR1 reads DFQATT; CDR2 reads SNEGSKA (reference sequence). CDR3 in DNA: TGCAGTGCTGACCCTTCAACAGGGGGCACTGACGATCAGTACTTC. This translates into CSADPSTGGTDDQYF.

This clonotype has a handful of counts. The gene calls are TRBV29-1 and TRBJ1-2; D ambiguous. The CDR3 extends over 12 amino acids. Germline V gene sequence: CDR1 SQVTM, CDR2 ANQGSEA. Trimming pared 6 bases from V and 0 bases from J, leaving 8 bases between. Here the CDR3 reads CSVESANYGYTF. The CDR3 nucleotides are TGCAGCGTGGAATCCGCTAACTATGGCTACACCTTC.

In this sample, this clonotype turned up many times. This sequence joins TRBV6-2 or TRBV6-3 and TRBJ2-1, with D perhaps TRBD2 (6 bases). The CDR3 loop spans 13 amino acids. Germline V gene data show CDR1 as MNHEY and CDR2 as SVGEGT. V was cut by 2 bases and J by 12 bases, with 14 bases left in between. The CDR3 DNA follows: TGTGCCAGCAGTTACGTTCCGGGAGCGTGGCAGTTCTTC. Translated: CASSYVPGAWQFF.

This clonotype was counted a few times. This sequence joins TRBV5-5 and TRBJ2-3; no definite D call. Per germline, CDR1 SGHKS and CDR2 YYEKEE (reference sequence). The V end was cut by 2 bases, the J end by 9 bases, with 10 bases between. This CDR3 comprises 12 residues. This CDR3 is CASSLGVETQYF. The CDR3 region has the DNA TGTGCCAGCAGCTTAGGAGTAGAGACGCAGTATTTT.

For this clonotype: This may arise from a read error, as a much more abundant clone is one base away. V usage is TRBV28 and J usage is TRBJ2-7; no clear D gene. The germline V gene has CDR1 MDHEN and CDR2 SYDVKM. V was pared by 6 bases and J by 6 bases, with 18 bases between. The CDR3 length is 14 residues. The CDR3 sequence: CASRQLLHGLEQYF. Written as DNA, the CDR3 is TGTGCCAGCAGGCAACTTTTACATGGCCTCGAGCAGTACTTC. The whole variable domain, remainder taken from reference TRBV28 and TRBJ2-7, is DVKVTQSSRYLVKRTGEKVFLECVQDMDHENMFWYRQDPGLGLRLIYFSYDVKMKEKGDIPEGYSVSREKKERFSLILESASTNQTSMYLCASRQLLHGLEQYFGPGTRLTVT.

This clonotype was seen repeatedly, ten times or more. CDR3 sequence (DNA): TGTGCCAGCAGCCAAGAGGGGGGAAATCAGCCCCAGCATTTT. Translated: CASSQEGGNQPQHF. The genes are TRBV3-1 and TRBJ1-5; D is perhaps TRBD1 (5 bases). This CDR3 spans 14 amino acids. The germline V gene has CDR1 LGHDT and CDR2 YNNKEL (reference sequence). The V gene lost 0 bases and the J gene lost 4 bases, with 7 bases spanning the gap.

This clonotype was seen at least ten times. The chain employs TRBV7-8 and TRBJ2-7; a weak D match, TRBD2 (6 bases). This CDR3 is 16 amino acids long. The V end lost 2 bases, the J end lost 2 bases, and 16 bases lay between the germline ends. The germline CDR1 and CDR2 sequences are SGHVS and FQNEAQ. The CDR3 DNA reads TGTGCCAGCAGCTTACGTACTGTCTGGGGGGCCTACGAGCAGTACTTC. This translates into CASSLRTVWGAYEQYF.

This clonotype was recorded many times. The chain carries TRBV19 and TRBJ1-1, with D perhaps TRBD1 (5 bases). CDR3 length: 12 amino acids. V was pared by 2 bases and J by 11 bases, with 12 bases between. Germline V gives CDR1 LNHDA, CDR2 SQIVND (reference sequence). The CDR3 DNA reads as TGTGCCAGTAGTATAATGGCAGGGCGCGCTTTCTTT. It codes for CASSIMAGRAFF.

The chain joins TRBV12-5 to TRBJ2-1; 7 bases align to TRBD1. This CDR3 spans 14 amino acids. Germline V gene sequence: CDR1 LGHNT, CDR2 FRNRAP. V lost 6 bases, J lost 10 bases, and 12 bases stayed unmatched. The CDR3 spells CASGRTRGSAEQFF. The CDR3 DNA follows: TGTGCTAGTGGCCGGACCAGGGGGAGCGCCGAGCAGTTCTTC.

The V gene is TRBV20-1, the J gene TRBJ1-5; 10 nucleotides align to TRBD1. With V trimmed by 4 bases and J by 7 bases, 7 bases remained unmatched. CDR1 is DFQATT, CDR2 SNEGSKA, per germline (reference sequence). The CDR3 length is 14 residues. CDR3 protein: CSANTGTGDQPQHF. In DNA, the CDR3 is TGCAGTGCTAATACCGGGACAGGGGACCAGCCCCAGCATTTT.

This clonotype was picked up many times. This chain joins TRBV25-1 and TRBJ1-1, with TRBD1 as a possible D gene (6 bases). CDR1 is MGHDK and CDR2 is SYGVNS in the germline V gene. The CDR3 spans 15 residues. Trimming took off 5 bases at V and 4 bases at J, with 17 bases between the two ends. CDR3 amino acids: CASSTPTGKGTEAFF. The CDR3 DNA sequence: TGTGCCAGCAGTACACCTACAGGGAAGGGCACTGAAGCTTTCTTT. The whole variable domain, filled in from reference TRBV25-1 and TRBJ1-1, reads EADIYQTPRYLVIGTGKKITLECSQTMGHDKMYWYQQDPGMELHLIHYSYGVNSTEKGDLSSESTVSRIRTEHFPLTLESARPSHTSQYLCASSTPTGKGTEAFFGQGTRLTVV.

In its sample, this clonotype was seen a few times. A much larger clonotype is one base distant, so this may be a read error. The DNA of the CDR3 is TGTGCCAGCAGACAATATCGTAGCGGGAGGATGAATGAGCAGTTCTTC. Its protein product is CASRQYRSGRMNEQFF. The chain combines TRBV3-1 with TRBJ2-1; 10 bases align to TRBD2. The V gene's germline CDR1 is LGHDT and CDR2 YNNKEL (reference sequence). J lost 7 bases, V lost 6 bases, and 12 bases had no gene match. The CDR3 consists of 16 residues.